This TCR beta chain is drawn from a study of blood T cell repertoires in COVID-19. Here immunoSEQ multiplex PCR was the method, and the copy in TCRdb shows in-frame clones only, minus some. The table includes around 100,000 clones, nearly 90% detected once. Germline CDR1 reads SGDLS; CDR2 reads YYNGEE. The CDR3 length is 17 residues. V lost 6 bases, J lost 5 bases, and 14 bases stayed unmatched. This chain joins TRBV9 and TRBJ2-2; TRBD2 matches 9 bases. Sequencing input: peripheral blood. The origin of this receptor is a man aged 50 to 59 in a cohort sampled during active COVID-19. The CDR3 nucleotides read TGTGCCAGCAACCCCCTTCCCCCAGCGGGGGGTACCGGGGAGCTGTTTTTT. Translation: CASNPLPPAGGTGELFF.